This T cell receptor (beta chain) was sequenced during a study of neurological immune-mediated disorders. This clonotype was seen at least ten times. No antigen is known for it. Overall study results and limits: Patients with HTLV-1-associated myelopathy had the highest level of TCR clonal expansion, whereas patients with multiple sclerosis had the lowest level, falling beneath the level found in healthy controls.

V was pared by 5 bases and J by 7 bases, with 13 bases between. CDR1 KGHDR and CDR2 SFDVKD come from the germline V gene. CDR3 length equals 13 residues. The making of cDNA relied on 5'RACE with 10-nucleotide random UMIs. TCRdb re-called the 5' RACE reads through MiXCR, storing one row per CDR3 protein. Among about 90,000 distinct CDR3 sequences listed, about 13% were seen once. As to time point: longitudinal time-point 2. The study built unsorted libraries from 2 million PBMCs kept at -80 C. This receptor was taken from a female donor with HTLV-1-associated myelopathy (HAM/TSP). The source material was PBMCs. The rearrangement uses TRBV24-1 and TRBJ1-2, with D possibly matching TRBD1 (5 bases). Here the CDR3 reads CATSVSLRGGYTF. The CDR3 DNA reads as TGTGCCACCAGTGTCAGTTTAAGGGGTGGCTACACCTTC.